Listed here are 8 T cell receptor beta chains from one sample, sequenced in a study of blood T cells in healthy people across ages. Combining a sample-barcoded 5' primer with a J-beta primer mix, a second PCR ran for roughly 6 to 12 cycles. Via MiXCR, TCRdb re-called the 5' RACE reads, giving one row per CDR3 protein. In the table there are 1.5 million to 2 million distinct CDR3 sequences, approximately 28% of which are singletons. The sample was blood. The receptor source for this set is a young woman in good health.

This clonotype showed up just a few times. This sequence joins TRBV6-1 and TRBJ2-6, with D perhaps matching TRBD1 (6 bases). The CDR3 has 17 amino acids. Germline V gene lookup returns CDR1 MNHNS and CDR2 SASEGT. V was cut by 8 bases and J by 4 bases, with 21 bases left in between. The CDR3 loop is CASSRSAGARGANVLTF. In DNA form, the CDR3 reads TGTGCCAGCTCCCGCTCGGCAGGGGCTAGGGGGGCCAACGTCCTGACTTTC.

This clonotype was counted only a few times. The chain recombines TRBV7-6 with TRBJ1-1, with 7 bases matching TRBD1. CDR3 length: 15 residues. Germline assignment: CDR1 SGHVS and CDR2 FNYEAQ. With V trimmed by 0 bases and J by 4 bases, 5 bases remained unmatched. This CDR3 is CASSLARQGGTEAFF. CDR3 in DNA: TGTGCCAGCAGCTTAGCCCGACAGGGTGGCACTGAAGCTTTCTTT.

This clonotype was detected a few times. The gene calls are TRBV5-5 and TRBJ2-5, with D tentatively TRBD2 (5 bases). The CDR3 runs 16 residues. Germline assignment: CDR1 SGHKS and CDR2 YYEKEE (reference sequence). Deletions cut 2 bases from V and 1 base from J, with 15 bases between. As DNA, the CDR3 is TGTGCCAGCAGCTTCATTCATCAACGGGGCCAAGAGACCCAGTACTTC. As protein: CASSFIHQRGQETQYF.

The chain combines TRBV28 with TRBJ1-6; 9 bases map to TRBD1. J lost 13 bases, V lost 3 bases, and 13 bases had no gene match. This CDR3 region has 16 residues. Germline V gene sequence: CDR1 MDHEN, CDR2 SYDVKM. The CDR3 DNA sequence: TGTGCCAGCAGTTTGTTCGGACAGGGGAAGAGCGGCCCCCTCCACTTT. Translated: CASSLFGQGKSGPLHF. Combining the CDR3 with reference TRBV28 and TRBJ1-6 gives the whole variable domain DVKVTQSSRYLVKRTGEKVFLECVQDMDHENMFWYRQDPGLGLRLIYFSYDVKMKEKGDIPEGYSVSREKKERFSLILESASTNQTSMYLCASSLFGQGKSGPLHFGNGTRLTVT.

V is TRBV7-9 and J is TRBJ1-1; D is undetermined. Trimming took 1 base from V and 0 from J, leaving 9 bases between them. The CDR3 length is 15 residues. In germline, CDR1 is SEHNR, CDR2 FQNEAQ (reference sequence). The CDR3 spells CASSLVGNLNTEAFF. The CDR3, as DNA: TGTGCCAGCAGCTTAGTGGGAAATCTGAACACTGAAGCTTTCTTT. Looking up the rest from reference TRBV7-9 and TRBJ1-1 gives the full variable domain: DTGVSQNPRHKITKRGQNVTFRCDPISEHNRLYWYRQTLGQGPEFLTYFQNEAQLEKSRLLSDRFSAERPKGSFSTLEIQRTEQGDSAMYLCASSLVGNLNTEAFFGQGTRLTVV.

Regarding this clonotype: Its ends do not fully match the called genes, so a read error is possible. The CDR3 region is CASRAGGGSYSEQFF. The DNA of the CDR3 is TGTGCCAGCAGGGCCGGCGGGGGCTCCTACAGTGAGCAGTTCTTC. V gene TRBV7-2 combines with J gene TRBJ2-1; tentatively, D is TRBD2 (7 bases). This CDR3 contains 15 residues. CDR1 is SGHTA, CDR2 FQGNSA, per germline.

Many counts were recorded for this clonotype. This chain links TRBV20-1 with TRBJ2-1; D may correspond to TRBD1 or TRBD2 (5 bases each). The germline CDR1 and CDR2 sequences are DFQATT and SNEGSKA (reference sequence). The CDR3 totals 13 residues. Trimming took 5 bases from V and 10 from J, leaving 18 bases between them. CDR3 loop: CSAAPGPLKEQFF. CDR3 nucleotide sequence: TGCAGTGCTGCTCCGGGACCCTTGAAGGAGCAGTTCTTC.

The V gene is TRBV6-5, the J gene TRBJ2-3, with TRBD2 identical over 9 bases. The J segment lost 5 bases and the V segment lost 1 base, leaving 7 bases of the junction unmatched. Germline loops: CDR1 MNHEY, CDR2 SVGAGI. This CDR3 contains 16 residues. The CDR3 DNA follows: TGTGCCAGCAGTTACTGGCGGGGGGGCCGAAGAGATACGCAGTATTTT. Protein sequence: CASSYWRGGRRDTQYF.